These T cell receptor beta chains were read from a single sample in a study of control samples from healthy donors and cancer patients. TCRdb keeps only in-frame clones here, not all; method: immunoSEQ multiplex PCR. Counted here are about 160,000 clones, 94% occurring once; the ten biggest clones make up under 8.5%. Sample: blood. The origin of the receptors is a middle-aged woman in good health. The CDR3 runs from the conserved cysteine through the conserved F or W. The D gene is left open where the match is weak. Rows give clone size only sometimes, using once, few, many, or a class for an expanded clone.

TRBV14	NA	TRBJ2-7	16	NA	TGTGCCAGCAGCAAAGTGGGACTCGGCAGCTCCTACGAGCAGTACTTC	CASSKVGLGSSYEQYF
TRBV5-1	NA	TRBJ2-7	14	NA	TGCGCCAGCAGCACCCGGGACGGATACTACGAGCAGTACTTC	CASSTRDGYYEQYF
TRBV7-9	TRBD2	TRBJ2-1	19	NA	TGTGCCAGCAGCTTAGTTAACGGGGCTAGCGGTTCTCACTACAATGAGCAGTTCTTC	CASSLVNGASGSHYNEQFF
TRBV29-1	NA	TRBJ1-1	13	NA	TGCAGCGTTGAAGGCCGGACGAACACTGAAGCTTTCTTT	CSVEGRTNTEAFF
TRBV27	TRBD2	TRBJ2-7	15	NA	TGTGCCAGCAGTTTATCTAGCGGGAGAAGGAACGAGCAGTACTTC	CASSLSSGRRNEQYF
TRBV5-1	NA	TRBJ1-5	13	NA	TGCGCCTCCAGAATTCATAGCAATCAGCCCCAGCATTTT	CASRIHSNQPQHF
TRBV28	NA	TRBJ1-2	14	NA	TGTGCCAGCACCGACGTGGTGCCAGGTCGTGGCTACACCTTC	CASTDVVPGRGYTF
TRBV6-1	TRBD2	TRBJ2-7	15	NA	TGTGCCAGCTCGAGCGGGAGGGTTAGGACCTACGAGCAGTACTTC	CASSSGRVRTYEQYF
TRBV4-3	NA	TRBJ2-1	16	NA	TGCGCCAGCAGCCAAGCCCGGGACTTATCCTACAATGAGCAGTTCTTC	CASSQARDLSYNEQFF
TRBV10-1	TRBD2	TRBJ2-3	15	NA	TGCGCCAGCAGTGAAACTAGCGGTCCGGGGGATACGCAGTATTTT	CASSETSGPGDTQYF
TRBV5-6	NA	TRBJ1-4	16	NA	TGTGCCAGCAGCTGGGGACCGACGGGTACTAATGAAAAACTGTTTTTT	CASSWGPTGTNEKLFF
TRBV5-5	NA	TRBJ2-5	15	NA	TGTGCCAGCAGCTTGACCCTAGACCAGCAAGAGACCCAGTACTTC	CASSLTLDQQETQYF
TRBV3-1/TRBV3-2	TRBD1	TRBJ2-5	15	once	TGTGCCAGCAGCCAACAGGGGGCCGGTGGAGAGACCCAGTACTTC	CASSQQGAGGETQYF
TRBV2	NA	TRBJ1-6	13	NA	TGTGCCGGCCGGGTCCTAACCAATTCACCCCTCCACTTT	CAGRVLTNSPLHF
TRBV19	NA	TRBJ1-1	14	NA	TGTGCCAGTAGTATAGATCGCAGGAACACTGAAGCTTTCTTT	CASSIDRRNTEAFF
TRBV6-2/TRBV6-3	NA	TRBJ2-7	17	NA	TGTGCCAGCAGTTACTCCTACTTTAAGGGCCGGGGCTACGAGCAGTACTTC	CASSYSYFKGRGYEQYF
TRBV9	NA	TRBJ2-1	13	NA	TGTGCCAGCAGCGTAGGAGTCTATGGGGAGCAGTTCTTC	CASSVGVYGEQFF
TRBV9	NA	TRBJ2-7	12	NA	TGTGCCAGCAGCGGCGGGACCTACGAGCAGTACTTC	CASSGGTYEQYF
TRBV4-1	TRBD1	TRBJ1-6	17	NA	TGCGCCAGCAGCCAGGGGGACAGAAAAAAAATTAATTCACCCCTCCACTTT	CASSQGDRKKINSPLHF
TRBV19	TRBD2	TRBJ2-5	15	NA	TGTGCCAGTAGTGTTGTTAGCGGGAGGGAAGAGACCCAGTACTTC	CASSVVSGREETQYF
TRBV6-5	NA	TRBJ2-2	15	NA	TGTGCCAGCAGTTACGGGAACAGGGAGACCGGGGAGCTGTTTTTT	CASSYGNRETGELFF
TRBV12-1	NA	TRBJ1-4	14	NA	TGTGCCAGCAGCACACATACCCGGGGTGAAAAACTGTTTTTT	CASSTHTRGEKLFF
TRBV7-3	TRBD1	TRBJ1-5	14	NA	TGTGCCAGCAGCCTGACAGGGGGCGATCAGCCCCAGCATTTT	CASSLTGGDQPQHF
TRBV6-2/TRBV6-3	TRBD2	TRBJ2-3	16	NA	TGTGCCAGCAGTTACTCGTACCAGCGGGGGGCCCTTGGGCAGTATTTT	CASSYSYQRGALGQYF
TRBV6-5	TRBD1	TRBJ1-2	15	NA	TGTGCCACCGTTGAAAAGGGGGCCTTTGGCTATGGCTACACCTTC	CATVEKGAFGYGYTF
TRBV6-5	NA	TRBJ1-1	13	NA	TGTGCCAGCTCGGGTTTGGGGGGCACTGAAGCTTTCTTT	CASSGLGGTEAFF
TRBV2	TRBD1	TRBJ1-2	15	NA	TGTGCCAGCAACCGCGGCACAGGGGCGATCTATGGCTACACCTTC	CASNRGTGAIYGYTF
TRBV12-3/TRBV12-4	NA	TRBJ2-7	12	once	TGTGCCAGCAGCGGCCAGTGGGAGGAGCAGTACTTC	CASSGQWEEQYF
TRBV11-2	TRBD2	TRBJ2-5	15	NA	TGTGCCAGCAGCTTAACAGCGGGGGGTAGCGAGACCCAGTACTTC	CASSLTAGGSETQYF
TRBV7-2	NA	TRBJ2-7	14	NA	TGTGCCAGCAGTCCTGGGGCGACGGCCTACGAGCAGTACTTC	CASSPGATAYEQYF
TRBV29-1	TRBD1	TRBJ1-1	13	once	TGCAGCGTCAGGACAGGTTCGAACACTGAAGCTTTCTTT	CSVRTGSNTEAFF
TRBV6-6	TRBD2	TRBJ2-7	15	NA	TGTGCCAGCAGCTCGGGGACTAGCGGTGTCTACGAGCAGTACTTC	CASSSGTSGVYEQYF
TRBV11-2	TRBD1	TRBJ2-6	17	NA	TGTGCCAGCAGCGGCAGGGGGCTCCTCTCTGGGGCCAACGTCCTGACTTTC	CASSGRGLLSGANVLTF
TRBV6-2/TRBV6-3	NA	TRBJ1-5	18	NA	TGTGCCAGCAGTTACTCGAAGCGTCGAGGAGGGGACAATCAGCCCCAGCATTTT	CASSYSKRRGGDNQPQHF
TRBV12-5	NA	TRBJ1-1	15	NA	TGTGCTAGTGGTTTGGAAAGCGTAGCGAACACTGAAGCTTTCTTT	CASGLESVANTEAFF
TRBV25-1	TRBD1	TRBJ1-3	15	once	TGTGCCAGCAGTCTTGACAGGGACGCTGGAAACACCATATATTTT	CASSLDRDAGNTIYF
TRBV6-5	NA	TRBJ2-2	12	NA	TGTGCCAGCACCAGAGGGGCCGGGGAGCTGTTTTTT	CASTRGAGELFF
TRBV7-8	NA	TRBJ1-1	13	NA	TGTGCCAGCAGCCCCCCCCAGAACACTGAAGCTTTCTTT	CASSPPQNTEAFF
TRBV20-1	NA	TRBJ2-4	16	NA	TGCAGTGCTAGTCCCCCCTCGAGAGGGGTTGAGGACATTCAGTACTTC	CSASPPSRGVEDIQYF
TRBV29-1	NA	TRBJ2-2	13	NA	TGCAGCGTTTCAGAGACGAACACCGGGGAGCTGTTTTTT	CSVSETNTGELFF
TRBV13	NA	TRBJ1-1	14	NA	TGTGCCAGCAGCTTAGTTAACTCGAACACTGAAGCTTTCTTT	CASSLVNSNTEAFF
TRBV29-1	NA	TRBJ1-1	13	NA	TGCAGCGTTGAGCGACAGATGAACACTGAAGCTTTCTTT	CSVERQMNTEAFF
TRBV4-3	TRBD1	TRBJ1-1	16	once	TGCGCCAGCAGCCAAGAAAGTCAGGGGGGTTGGACTGAAGCTTTCTTT	CASSQESQGGWTEAFF
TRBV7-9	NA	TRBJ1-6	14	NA	TGTGCCAGCAGCTTAGTCCAGGGATACTCACCCCTCCACTTT	CASSLVQGYSPLHF
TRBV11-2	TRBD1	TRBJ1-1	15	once	TGTGCCAGCAGCTTGACAGGGGGCAGGAACACTGAAGCTTTCTTT	CASSLTGGRNTEAFF
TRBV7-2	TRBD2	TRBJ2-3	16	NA	TGTGCCAGCAGTTCATTAGCGGGGGCACTAACAGATACGCAGTATTTT	CASSSLAGALTDTQYF
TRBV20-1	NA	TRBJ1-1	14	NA	TGCAGTGCTAGTGAGGGCAGCCTAGACACTGAAGCTTTCTTT	CSASEGSLDTEAFF
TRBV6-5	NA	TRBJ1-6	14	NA	TGTGCCAGCAGTTACGGGGTGATTAATTCACCCCTCCACTTT	CASSYGVINSPLHF
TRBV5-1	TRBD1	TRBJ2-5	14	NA	TGCGCCAGCAGCCCAGGACAGGGGCTGGAGACCCAGTACTTC	CASSPGQGLETQYF
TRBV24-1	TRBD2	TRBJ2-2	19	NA	TGTGCCACCAGCGGCCCGGCAGTAGCGGGAGGGCCATACACCGGGGAGCTGTTTTTT	CATSGPAVAGGPYTGELFF